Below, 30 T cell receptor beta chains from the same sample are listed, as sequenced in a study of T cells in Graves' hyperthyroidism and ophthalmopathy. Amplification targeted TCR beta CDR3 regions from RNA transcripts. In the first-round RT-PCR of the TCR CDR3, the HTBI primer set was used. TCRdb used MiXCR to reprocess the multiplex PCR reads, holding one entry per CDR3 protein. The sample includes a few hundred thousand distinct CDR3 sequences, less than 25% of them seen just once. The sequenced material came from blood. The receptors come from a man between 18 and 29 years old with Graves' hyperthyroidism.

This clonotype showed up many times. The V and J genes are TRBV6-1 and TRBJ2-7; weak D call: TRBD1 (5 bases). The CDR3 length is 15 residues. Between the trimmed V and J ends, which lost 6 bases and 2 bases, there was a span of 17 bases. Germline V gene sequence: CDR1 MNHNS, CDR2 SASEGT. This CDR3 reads CASSPRQGGTYEQYF. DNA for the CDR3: TGTGCCAGCAGCCCCCGGCAGGGTGGCACCTACGAGCAGTACTTC.

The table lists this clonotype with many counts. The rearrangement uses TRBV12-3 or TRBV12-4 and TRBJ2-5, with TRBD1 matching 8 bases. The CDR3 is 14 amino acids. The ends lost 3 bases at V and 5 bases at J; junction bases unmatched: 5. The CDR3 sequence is CASSLDRAGETQYF. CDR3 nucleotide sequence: TGTGCCAGCAGTTTGGACAGGGCTGGGGAGACCCAGTACTTC.

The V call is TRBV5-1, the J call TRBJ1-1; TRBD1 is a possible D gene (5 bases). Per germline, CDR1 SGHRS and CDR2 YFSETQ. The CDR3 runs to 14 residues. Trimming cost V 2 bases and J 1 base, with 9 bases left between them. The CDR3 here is CASSFNGANTEAFF. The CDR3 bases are TGCGCCAGCAGCTTTAATGGGGCGAACACTGAAGCTTTCTTT.

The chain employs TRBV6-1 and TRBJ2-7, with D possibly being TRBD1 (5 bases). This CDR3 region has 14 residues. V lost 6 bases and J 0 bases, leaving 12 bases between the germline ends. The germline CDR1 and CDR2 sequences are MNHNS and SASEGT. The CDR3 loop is CASRTAGISYEQYF. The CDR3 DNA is TGTGCCAGCAGGACAGCTGGGATCTCCTACGAGCAGTACTTC.

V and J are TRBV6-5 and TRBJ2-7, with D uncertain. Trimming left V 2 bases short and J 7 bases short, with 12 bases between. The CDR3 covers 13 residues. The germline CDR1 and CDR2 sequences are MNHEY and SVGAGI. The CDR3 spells CASSYRHTGEQYF. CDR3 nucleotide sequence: TGTGCCAGCAGTTACCGACACACCGGAGAGCAGTACTTC.

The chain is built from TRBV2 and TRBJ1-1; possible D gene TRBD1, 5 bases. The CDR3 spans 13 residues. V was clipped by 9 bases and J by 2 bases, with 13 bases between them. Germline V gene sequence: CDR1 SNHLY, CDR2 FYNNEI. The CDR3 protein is CARVGQGNTEAFF. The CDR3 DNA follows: TGTGCCAGGGTTGGACAAGGCAACACTGAAGCTTTCTTT.

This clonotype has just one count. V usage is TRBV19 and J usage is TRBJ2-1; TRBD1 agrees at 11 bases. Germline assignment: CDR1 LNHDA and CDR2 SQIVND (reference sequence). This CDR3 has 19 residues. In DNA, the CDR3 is TGTGTAAGGGGACCTCGGACAGGGGGCCCACTACCCTCCTACAATGAGCAGTTCTTC. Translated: CVRGPRTGGPLPSYNEQFF.

The CDR3 sequence is CASSPSGILTPYEQYF. In nucleotides, the CDR3 is TGTGCCAGCAGTCCTAGCGGGATCCTTACCCCATACGAGCAGTACTTC. This chain links TRBV6-1 with TRBJ2-7; 9 nucleotides align to TRBD2. The CDR3 totals 16 residues. The germline CDR1 and CDR2 sequences are MNHNS and SASEGT. The trim removed 5 bases at V and 4 bases at J, leaving 12 bases unmatched.

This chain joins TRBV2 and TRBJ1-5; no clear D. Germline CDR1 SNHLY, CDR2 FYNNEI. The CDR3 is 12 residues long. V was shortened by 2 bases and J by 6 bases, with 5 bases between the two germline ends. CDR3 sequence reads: CASSEYGQPQHF. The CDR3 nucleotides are TGTGCCAGCAGTGAATACGGTCAGCCCCAGCATTTT.

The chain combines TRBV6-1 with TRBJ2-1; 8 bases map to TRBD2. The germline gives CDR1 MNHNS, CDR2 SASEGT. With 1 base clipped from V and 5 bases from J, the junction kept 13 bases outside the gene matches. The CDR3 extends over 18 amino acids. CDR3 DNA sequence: TGTGCCAGCAGTGAAGAGGGCCTAGCGGGCCTCCCCCACAATGAGCAGTTCTTC. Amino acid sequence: CASSEEGLAGLPHNEQFF.

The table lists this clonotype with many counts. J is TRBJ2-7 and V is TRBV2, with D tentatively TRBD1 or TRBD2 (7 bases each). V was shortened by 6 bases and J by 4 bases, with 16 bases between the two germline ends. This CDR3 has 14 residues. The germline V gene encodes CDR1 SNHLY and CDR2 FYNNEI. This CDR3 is CASRRGTVGYEQYF. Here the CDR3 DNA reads TGTGCCAGCAGGCGGGGGACAGTAGGGTACGAGCAGTACTTC.

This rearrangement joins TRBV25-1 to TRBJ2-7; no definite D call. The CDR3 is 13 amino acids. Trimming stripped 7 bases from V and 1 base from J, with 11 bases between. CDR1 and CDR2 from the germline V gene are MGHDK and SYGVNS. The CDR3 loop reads CASNPGGSYEQYF. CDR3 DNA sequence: TGTGCCAGCAATCCCGGTGGTTCCTACGAGCAGTACTTC.

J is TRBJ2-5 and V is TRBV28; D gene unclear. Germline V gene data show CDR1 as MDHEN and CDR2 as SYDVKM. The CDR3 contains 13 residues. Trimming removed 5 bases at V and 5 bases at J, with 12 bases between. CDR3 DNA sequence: TGTGCCAGCAGTCCTTCCCCCACGGAGACCCAGTACTTC. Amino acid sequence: CASSPSPTETQYF.

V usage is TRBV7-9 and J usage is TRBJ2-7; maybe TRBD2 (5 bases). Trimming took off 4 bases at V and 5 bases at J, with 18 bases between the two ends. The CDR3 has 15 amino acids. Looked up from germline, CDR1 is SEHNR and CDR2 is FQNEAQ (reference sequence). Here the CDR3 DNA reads TGTGCCAGCAGCTCGGCGGCTAGCTCGAGGGACGAGCAGTACTTC. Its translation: CASSSAASSRDEQYF.

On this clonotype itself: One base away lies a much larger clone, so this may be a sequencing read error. The CDR3 DNA is TGTGTCAGTAGTGAACAGGGGAGAATGGGCTACACCTTC. It specifies CVSSEQGRMGYTF. This chain links TRBV19 with TRBJ1-2, with TRBD1 matching over 7 bases. This CDR3 contains 13 residues. Germline values: CDR1 LNHDA, CDR2 SQIVND (reference sequence).

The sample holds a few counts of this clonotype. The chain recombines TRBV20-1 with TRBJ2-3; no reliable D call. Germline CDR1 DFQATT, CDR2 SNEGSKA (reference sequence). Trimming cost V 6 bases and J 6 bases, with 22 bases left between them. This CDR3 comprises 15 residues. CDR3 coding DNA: TGCAGTGCCGAGACTCCCTCTAAAAACCCTGATACGCAGTATTTT. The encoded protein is CSAETPSKNPDTQYF.

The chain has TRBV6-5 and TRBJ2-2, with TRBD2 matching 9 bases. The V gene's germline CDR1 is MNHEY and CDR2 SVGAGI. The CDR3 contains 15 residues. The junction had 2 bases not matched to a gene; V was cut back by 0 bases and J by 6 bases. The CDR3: CASSYSERGAGELFF. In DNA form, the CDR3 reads TGTGCCAGCAGTTACTCGGAGCGGGGGGCCGGGGAGCTGTTTTTT.

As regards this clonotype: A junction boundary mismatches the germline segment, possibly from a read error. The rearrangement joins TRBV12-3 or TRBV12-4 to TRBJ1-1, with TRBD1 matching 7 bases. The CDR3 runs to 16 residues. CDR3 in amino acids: CTSSPCSRGLNTEAFF. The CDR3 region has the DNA TGTACCAGCAGTCCTTGTTCTAGGGGGCTGAACACTGAAGCTTTCTTT.

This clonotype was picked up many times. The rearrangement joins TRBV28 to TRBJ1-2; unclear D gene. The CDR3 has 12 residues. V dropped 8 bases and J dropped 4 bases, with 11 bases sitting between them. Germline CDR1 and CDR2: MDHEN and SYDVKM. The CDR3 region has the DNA TGTGCCAGCCTCCGGCACGGCTATGGCTACACCTTC. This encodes CASLRHGYGYTF.

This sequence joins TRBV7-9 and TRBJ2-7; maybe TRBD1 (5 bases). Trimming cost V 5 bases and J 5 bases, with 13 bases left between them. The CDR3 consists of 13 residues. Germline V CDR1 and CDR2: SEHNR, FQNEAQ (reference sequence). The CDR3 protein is CASSQTGFDEQYF. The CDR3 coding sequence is TGTGCCAGCAGCCAAACAGGTTTCGACGAGCAGTACTTC.

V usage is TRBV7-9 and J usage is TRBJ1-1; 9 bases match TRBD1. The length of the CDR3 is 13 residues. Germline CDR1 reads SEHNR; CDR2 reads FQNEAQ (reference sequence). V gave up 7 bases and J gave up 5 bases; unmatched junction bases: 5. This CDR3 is CASTRTGETEAFF. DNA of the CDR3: TGTGCCAGCACCCGGACAGGGGAGACTGAAGCTTTCTTT.

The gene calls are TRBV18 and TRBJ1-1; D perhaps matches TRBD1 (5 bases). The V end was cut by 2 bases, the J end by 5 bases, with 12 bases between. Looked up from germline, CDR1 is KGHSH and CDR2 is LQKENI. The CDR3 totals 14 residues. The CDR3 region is CASSPEEGLTEAFF. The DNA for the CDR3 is TGTGCCAGCTCACCAGAGGAGGGGTTGACTGAAGCTTTCTTT.

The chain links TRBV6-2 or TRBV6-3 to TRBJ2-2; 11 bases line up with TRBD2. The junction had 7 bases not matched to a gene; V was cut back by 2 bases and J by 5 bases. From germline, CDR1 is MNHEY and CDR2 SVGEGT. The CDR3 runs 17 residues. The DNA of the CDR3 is TGTGCCAGCAGTTACGGTCTAGCGGGGGGCAAAACCGGGGAGCTGTTTTTT. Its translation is CASSYGLAGGKTGELFF.

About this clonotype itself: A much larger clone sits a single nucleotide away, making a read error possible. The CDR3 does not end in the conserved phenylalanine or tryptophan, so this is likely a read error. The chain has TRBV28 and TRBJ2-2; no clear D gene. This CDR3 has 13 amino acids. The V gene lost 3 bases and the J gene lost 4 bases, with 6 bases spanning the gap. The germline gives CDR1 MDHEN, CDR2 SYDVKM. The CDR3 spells CASSFSLTGELFV. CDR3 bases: TGTGCCAGCAGTTTCTCGCTCACCGGGGAGCTGTTTGTT.

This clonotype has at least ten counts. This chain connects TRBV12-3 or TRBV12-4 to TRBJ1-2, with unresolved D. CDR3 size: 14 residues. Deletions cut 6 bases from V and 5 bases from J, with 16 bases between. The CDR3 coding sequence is TGTGCCAGCAGCCCCCGGCGGGGAATGTATGGCTACACCTTC. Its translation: CASSPRRGMYGYTF.

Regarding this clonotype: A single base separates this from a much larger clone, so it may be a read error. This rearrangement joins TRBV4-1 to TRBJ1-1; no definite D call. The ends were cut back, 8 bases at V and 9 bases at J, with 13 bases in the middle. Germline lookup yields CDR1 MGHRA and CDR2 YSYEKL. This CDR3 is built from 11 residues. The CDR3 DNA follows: TGCGCCAGCGGGTTCCAAATGAAAGCTTTCTTT. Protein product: CASGFQMKAFF.

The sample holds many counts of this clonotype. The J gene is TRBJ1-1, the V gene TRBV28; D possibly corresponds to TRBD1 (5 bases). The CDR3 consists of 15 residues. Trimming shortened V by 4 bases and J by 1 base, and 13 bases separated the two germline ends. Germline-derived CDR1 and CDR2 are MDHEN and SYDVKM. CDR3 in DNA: TGTGCCAGCAGTTCTTGGGGGGTGACGAACACTGAAGCTTTCTTT. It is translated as CASSSWGVTNTEAFF.

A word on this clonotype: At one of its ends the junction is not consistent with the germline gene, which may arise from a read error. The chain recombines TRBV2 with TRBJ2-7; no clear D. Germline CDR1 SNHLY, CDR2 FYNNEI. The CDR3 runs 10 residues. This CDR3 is CVSRSNEQYF. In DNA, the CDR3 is TGTGTCAGCAGGTCCAACGAGCAGTACTTC.

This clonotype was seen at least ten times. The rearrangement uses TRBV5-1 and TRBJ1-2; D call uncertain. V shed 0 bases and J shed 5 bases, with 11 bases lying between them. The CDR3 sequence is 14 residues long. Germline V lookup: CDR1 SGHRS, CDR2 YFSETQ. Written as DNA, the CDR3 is TGCGCCAGCAGCTTGGCCGGGATAACGTATGGCTACACCTTC. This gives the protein CASSLAGITYGYTF.

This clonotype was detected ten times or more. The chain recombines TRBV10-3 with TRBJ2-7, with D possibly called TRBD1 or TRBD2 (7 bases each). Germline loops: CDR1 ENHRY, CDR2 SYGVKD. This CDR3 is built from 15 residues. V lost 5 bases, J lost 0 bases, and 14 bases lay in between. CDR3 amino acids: CAISPGGESSYEQYF. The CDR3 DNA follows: TGTGCCATCAGTCCAGGGGGGGAATCCTCCTACGAGCAGTACTTC.